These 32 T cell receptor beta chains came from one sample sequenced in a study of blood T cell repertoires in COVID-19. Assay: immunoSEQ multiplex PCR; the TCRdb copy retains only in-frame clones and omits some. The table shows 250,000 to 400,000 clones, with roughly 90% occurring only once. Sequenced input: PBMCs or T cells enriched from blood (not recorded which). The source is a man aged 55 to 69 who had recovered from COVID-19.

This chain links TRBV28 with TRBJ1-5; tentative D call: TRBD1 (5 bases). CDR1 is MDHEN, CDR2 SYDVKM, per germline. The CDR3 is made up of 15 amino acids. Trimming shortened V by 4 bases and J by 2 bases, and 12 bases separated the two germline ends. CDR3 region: CASSSGAGGNQPQHF. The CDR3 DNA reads TGTGCCAGCAGTTCCGGTGCGGGGGGCAATCAGCCCCAGCATTTT.

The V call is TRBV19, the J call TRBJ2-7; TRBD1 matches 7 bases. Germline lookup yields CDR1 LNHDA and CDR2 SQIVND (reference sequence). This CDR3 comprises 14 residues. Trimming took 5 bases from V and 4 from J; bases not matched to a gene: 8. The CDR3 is CASSEAGGRYEQYF. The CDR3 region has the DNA TGTGCCAGTAGTGAAGCAGGGGGTAGGTACGAGCAGTACTTC.

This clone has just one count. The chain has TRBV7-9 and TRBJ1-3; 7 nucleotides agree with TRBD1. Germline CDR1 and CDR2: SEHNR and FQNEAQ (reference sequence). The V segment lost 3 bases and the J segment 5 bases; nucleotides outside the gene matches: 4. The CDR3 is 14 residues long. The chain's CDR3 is CASSFRDSRNTIYF. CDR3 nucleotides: TGTGCCAGCAGCTTTAGGGACAGTCGAAACACCATATATTTT.

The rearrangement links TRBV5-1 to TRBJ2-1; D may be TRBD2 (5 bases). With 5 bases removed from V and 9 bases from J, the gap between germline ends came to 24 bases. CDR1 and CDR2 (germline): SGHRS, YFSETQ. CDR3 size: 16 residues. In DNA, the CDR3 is TGCGCCAGCAGTCATGGAGGCTCATCCCCGAACGGTGAGCAGTTCTTC. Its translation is CASSHGGSSPNGEQFF.

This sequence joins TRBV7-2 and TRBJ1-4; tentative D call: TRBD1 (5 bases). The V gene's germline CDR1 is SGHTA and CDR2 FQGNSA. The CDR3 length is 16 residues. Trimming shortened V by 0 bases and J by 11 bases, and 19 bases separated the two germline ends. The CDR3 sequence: CASSLAGGAALTKLFF. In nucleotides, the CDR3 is TGTGCCAGCAGCTTAGCCGGTGGGGCCGCCCTGACCAAACTGTTTTTT. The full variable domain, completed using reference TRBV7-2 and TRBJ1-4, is GAGVSQSPSNKVTEKGKDVELRCDPISGHTALYWYRQSLGQGLEFLIYFQGNSAPDKSGLPSDRFSAERTGGSVSTLTIQRTQQEDSAVYLCASSLAGGAALTKLFFGSGTQLSVL.

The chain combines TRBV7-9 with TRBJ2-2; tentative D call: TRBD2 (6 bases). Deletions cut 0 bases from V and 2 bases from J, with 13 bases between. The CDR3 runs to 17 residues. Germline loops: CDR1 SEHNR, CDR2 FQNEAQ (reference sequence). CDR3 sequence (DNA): TGTGCCAGCAGCTTAGCGCCTAGCGCCCCAAACACCGGGGAGCTGTTTTTT. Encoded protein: CASSLAPSAPNTGELFF.

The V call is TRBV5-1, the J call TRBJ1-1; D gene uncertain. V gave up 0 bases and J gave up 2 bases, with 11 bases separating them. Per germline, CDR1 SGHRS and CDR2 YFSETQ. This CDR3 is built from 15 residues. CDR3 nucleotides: TGCGCCAGCAGCTTGGCCCCGACGGGAAACACTGAAGCTTTCTTT. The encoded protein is CASSLAPTGNTEAFF.

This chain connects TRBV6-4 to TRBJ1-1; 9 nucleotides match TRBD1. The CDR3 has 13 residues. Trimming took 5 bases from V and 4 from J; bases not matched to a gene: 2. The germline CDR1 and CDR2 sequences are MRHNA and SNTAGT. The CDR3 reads CASSRTGVTEAFF. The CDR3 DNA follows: TGTGCCAGCAGTAGGACAGGGGTCACTGAAGCTTTCTTT.

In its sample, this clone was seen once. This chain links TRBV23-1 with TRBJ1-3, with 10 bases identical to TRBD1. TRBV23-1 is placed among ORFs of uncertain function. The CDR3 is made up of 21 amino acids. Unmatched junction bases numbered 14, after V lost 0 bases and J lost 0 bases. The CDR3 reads CASSQSGNGTGVRYSGNTIYF. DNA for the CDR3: TGCGCCAGCAGTCAATCGGGAAACGGGACAGGGGTGAGATACTCTGGAAACACCATATATTTT.

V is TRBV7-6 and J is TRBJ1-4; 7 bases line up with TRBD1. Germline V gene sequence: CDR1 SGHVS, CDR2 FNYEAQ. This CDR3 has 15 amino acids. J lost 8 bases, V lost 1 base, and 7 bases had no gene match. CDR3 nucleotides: TGTGCCAGCAGCTTAGTGGAGGGGGCGAGAGAAAAACTGTTTTTT. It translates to CASSLVEGAREKLFF.

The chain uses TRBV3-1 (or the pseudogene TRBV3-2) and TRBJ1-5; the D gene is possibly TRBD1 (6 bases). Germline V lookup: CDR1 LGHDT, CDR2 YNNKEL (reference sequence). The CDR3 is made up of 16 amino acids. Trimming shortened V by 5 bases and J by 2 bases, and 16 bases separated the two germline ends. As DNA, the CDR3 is TGTGCCAGCAGCGTAACACCAGGGGTAGGCAATCAGCCCCAGCATTTT. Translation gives CASSVTPGVGNQPQHF.

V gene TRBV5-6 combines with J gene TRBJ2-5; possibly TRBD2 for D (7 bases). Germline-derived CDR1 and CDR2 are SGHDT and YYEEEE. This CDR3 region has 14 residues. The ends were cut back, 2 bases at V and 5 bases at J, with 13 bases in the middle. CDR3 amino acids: CASSFGGGRETQYF. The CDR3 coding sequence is TGTGCCAGCAGCTTTGGCGGGGGCAGGGAGACCCAGTACTTC.

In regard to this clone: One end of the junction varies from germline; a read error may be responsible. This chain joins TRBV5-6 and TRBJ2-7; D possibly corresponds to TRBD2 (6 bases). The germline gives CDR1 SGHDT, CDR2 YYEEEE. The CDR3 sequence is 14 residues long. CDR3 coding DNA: TGTGCCAGCACCTTGGGAGGAGGCTCCAGCGAGCAGTACTTC. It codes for CASTLGGGSSEQYF.

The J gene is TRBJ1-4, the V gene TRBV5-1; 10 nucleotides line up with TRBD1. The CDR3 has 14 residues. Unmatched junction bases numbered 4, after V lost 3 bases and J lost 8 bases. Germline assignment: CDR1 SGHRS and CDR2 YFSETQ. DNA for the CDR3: TGCGCCAGCAGCTGGGGACAGGGGCGGGAAAAACTGTTTTTT. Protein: CASSWGQGREKLFF.

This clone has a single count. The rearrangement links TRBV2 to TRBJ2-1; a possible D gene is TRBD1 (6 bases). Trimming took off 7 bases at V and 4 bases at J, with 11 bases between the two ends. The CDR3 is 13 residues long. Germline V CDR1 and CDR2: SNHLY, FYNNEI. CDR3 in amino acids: CASTRTDYNEQFF. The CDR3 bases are TGTGCCAGCACCAGGACAGATTACAATGAGCAGTTCTTC.

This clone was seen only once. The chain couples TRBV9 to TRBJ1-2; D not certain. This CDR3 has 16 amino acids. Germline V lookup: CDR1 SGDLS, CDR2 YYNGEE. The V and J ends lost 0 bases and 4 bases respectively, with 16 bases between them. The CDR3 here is CASSVASQTTIYGYTF. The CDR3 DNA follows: TGTGCCAGCAGCGTAGCTTCACAGACCACAATCTATGGCTACACCTTC.

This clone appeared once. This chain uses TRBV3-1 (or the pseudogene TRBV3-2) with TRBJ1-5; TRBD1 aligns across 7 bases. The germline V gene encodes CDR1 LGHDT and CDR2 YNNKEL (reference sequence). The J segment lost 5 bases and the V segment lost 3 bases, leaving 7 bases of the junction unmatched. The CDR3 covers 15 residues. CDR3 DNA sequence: TGTGCCAGCAGCCAGGACGGGACAGTTTATCAGCCCCAGCATTTT. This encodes CASSQDGTVYQPQHF.

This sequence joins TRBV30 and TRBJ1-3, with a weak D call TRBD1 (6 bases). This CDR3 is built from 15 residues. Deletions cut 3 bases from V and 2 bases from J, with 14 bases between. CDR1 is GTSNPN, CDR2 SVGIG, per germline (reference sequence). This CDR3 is CAWRATGRAGNTIYF. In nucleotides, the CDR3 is TGTGCCTGGAGAGCGACAGGTAGAGCTGGAAACACCATATATTTT.

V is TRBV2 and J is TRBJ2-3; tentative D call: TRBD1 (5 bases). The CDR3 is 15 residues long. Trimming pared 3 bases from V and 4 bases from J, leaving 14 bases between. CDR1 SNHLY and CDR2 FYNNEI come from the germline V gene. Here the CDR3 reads CASSDGAMAPDTQYF. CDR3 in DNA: TGTGCCAGCAGTGATGGGGCAATGGCCCCAGATACGCAGTATTTT.

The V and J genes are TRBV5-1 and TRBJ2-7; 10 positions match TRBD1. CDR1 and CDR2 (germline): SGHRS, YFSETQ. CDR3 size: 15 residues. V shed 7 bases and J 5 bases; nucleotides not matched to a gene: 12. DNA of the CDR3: TGCGCCAGCGGCCGGGACAGGGGAGACGCGGACGAGCAGTACTTC. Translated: CASGRDRGDADEQYF. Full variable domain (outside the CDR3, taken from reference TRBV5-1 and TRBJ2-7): KAGVTQTPRYLIKTRGQQVTLSCSPISGHRSVSWYQQTPGQGLQFLFEYFSETQRNKGNFPGRFSGRQFSNSRSEMNVSTLELGDSALYLCASGRDRGDADEQYFGPGTRLTVT.

CDR3 sequence reads: CAGAQGTTGNQPQHF. The DNA of the CDR3 is TGTGCCGGAGCACAGGGTACTACGGGCAATCAGCCCCAGCATTTT. The chain recombines TRBV6-5 with TRBJ1-5; TRBD1 is a possible D gene (6 bases). The CDR3 spans 15 residues. The V end was cut by 11 bases, the J end by 2 bases, with 19 bases between. CDR1 is MNHEY and CDR2 is SVGAGI in the germline V gene.

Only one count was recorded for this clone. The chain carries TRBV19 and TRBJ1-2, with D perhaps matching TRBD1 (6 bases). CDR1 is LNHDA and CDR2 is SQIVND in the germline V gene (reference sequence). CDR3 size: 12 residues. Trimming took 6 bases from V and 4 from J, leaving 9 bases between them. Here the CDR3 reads CASSQGRYGYTF. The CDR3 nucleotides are TGTGCCAGTAGCCAGGGGCGCTATGGCTACACCTTC.

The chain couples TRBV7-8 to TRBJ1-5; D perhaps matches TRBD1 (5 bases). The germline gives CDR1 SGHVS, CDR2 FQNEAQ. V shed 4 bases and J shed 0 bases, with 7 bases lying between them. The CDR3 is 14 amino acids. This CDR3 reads CASSYDSSNQPQHF. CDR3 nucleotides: TGTGCCAGCAGCTATGACAGTAGCAATCAGCCCCAGCATTTT.

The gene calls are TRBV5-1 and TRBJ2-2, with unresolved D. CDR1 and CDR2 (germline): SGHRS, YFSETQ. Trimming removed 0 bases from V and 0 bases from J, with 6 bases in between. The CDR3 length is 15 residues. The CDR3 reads CASSLALSNTGELFF. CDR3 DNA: TGCGCCAGCAGCTTGGCCTTGTCGAACACCGGGGAGCTGTTTTTT.

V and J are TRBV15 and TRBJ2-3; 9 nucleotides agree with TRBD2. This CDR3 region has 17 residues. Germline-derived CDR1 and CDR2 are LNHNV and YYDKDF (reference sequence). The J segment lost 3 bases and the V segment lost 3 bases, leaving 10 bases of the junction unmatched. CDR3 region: CATSRYDLAGETDTQYF. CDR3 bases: TGTGCCACCAGCAGGTACGACTTAGCGGGGGAGACAGATACGCAGTATTTT.

The DNA of the CDR3 is TGTGCCAGCGGAGGGTGGGTCCGCGGTGGAAACACCATATATTTT. Amino acids: CASGGWVRGGNTIYF. This chain uses TRBV7-6 with TRBJ1-3; D uncertain. V was pared by 8 bases and J by 3 bases, with 17 bases between. This CDR3 comprises 15 residues. The germline V gene has CDR1 SGHVS and CDR2 FNYEAQ.

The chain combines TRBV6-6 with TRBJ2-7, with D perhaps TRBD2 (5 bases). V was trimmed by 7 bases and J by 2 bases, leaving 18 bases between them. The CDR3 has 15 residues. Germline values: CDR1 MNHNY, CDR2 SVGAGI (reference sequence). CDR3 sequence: CASKREGAQTYEQYF. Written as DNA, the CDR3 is TGTGCCAGCAAAAGAGAGGGTGCCCAAACCTACGAGCAGTACTTC.

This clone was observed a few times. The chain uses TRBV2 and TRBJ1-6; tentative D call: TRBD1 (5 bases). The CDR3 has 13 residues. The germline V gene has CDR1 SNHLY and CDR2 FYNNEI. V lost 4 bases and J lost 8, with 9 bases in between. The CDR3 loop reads CASSAGSDSPLHF. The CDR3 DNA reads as TGTGCCAGCAGTGCAGGGTCCGATTCACCCCTCCACTTT. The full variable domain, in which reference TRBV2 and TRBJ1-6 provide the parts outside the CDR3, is EPEVTQTPSHQVTQMGQEVILRCVPISNHLYFYWYRQILGQKVEFLVSFYNNEISEKSEIFDDQFSVERPDGSNFTLKIRSTKLEDSAMYFCASSAGSDSPLHFGNGTRLTVT.

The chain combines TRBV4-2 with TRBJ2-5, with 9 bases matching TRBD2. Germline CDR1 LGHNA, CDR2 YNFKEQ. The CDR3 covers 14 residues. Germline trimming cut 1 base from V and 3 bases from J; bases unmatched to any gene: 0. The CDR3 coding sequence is TGTGCCAGCAGCCAAGCTAGCGGGGAAGAGACCCAGTACTTC. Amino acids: CASSQASGEETQYF.

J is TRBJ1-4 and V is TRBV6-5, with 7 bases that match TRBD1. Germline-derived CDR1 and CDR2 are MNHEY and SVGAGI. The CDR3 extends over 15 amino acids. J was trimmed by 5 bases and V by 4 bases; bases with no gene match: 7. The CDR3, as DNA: TGTGCCAGCAGTTTTACCCCGGGACAGAATGAAAAACTGTTTTTT. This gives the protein CASSFTPGQNEKLFF.

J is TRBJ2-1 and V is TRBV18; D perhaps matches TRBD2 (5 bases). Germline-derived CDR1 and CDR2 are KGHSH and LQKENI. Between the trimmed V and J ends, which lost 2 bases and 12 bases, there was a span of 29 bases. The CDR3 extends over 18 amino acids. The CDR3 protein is CASSPWAPEVSAFPAQFF. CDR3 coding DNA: TGTGCCAGCTCACCATGGGCGCCGGAGGTTTCGGCGTTCCCTGCGCAGTTCTTC.

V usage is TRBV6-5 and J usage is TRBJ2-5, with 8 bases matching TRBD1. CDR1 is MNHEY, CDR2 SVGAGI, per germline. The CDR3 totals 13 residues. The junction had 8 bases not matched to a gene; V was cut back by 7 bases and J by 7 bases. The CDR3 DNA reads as TGTGCCAGCACCTCAGGGACAGGAGGGACCCAGTACTTC. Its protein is CASTSGTGGTQYF.